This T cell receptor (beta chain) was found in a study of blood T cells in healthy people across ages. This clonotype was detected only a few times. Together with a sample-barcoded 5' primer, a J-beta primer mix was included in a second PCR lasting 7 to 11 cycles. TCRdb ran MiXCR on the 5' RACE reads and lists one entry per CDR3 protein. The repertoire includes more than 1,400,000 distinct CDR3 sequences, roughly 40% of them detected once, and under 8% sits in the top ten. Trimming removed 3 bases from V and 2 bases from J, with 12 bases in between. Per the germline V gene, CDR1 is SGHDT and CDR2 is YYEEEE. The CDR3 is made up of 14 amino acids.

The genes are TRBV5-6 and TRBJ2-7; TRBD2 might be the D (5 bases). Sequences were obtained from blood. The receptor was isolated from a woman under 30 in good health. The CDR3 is CASSSGLQPYEQYF. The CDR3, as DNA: TGTGCCAGCAGCTCCGGACTTCAGCCCTACGAGCAGTACTTC.